The TCR beta chain described here comes from a study of blood T cell repertoires in COVID-19. For the study at large: Acute and convalescent COVID-19 specimens originated in the United States, Italy and Spain. In each case, the material was cDNA or gDNA derived from T cells, B-cell-depleted T cells, or PBMCs.

V dropped 2 bases and J dropped 7; count of bases not matched to a gene: 5. This CDR3 comprises 15 residues. Germline CDR1 is MDHEN and CDR2 is SYDVKM. Per the original data handling: The assay estimated nucleated cells by amplifying reference gene primers. Libraries were prepared by immunoSEQ multiplex PCR; TCRdb keeps only in-frame clonotypes and omits some of them. The V and J calls and clone size were taken over from that table, and D and trimming were inferred from the DNA. The sample consists of tens of thousands of clones, roughly 80% of them appearing once. The sequencing sample was made of peripheral blood. The clonotype originates from a man aged 50-60 years with acute or convalescent COVID-19. This rearrangement joins TRBV28 to TRBJ2-1, with 10 positions matching TRBD2. This CDR3 is CASSLSTSGMNEQFF. CDR3 nucleotides: TGTGCCAGCAGTTTAAGTACTAGCGGGATGAATGAGCAGTTCTTC.